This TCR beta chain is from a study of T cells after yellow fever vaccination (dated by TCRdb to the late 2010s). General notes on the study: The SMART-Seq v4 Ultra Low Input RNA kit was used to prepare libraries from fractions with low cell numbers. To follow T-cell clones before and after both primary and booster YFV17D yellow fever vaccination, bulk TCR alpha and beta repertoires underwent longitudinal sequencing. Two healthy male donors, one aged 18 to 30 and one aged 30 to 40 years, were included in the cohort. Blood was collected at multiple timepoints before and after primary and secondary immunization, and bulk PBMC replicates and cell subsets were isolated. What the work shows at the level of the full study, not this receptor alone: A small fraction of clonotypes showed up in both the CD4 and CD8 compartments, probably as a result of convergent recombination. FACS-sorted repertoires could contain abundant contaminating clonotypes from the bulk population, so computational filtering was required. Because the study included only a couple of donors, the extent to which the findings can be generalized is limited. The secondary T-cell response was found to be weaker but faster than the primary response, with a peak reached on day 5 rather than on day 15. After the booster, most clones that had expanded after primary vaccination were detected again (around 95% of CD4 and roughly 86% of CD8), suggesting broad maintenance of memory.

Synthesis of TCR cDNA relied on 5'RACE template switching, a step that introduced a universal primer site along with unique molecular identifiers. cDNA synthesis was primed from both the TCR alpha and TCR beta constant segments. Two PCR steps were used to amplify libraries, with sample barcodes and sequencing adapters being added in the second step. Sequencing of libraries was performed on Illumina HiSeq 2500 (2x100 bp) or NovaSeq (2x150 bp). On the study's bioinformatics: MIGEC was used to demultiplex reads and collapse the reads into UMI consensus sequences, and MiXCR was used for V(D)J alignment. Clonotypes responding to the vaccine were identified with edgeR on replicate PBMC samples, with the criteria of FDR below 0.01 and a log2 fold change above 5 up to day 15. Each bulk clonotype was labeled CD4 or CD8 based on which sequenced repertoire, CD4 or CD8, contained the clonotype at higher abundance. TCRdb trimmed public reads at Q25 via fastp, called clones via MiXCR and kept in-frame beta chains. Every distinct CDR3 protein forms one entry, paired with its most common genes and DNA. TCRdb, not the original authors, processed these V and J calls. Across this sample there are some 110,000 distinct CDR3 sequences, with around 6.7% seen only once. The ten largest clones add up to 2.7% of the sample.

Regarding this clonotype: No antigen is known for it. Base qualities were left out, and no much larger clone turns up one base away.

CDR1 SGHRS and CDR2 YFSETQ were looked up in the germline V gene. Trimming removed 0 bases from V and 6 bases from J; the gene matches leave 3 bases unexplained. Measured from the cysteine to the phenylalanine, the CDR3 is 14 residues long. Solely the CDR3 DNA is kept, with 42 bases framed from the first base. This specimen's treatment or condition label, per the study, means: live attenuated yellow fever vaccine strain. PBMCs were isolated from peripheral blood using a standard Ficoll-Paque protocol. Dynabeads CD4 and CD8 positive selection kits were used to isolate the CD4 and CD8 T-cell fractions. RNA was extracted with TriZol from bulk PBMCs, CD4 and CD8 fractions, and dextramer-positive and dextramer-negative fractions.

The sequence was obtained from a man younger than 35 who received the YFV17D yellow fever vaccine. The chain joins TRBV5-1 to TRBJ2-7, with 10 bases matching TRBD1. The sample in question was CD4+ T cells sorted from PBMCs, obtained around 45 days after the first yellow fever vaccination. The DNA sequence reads TGCGCCAGCAGCTTGGGGGACAGGGGCTCCGAGCAGTACTTC. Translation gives CASSLGDRGSEQYF.